The entry that follows covers one TCR beta chain sequence. This clone's antigen is unknown. Base qualities are not at hand, and no much larger clone is one base apart. These data belong to a study of cytomegalovirus exposure and HLA in healthy donors (dated by TCRdb to the late 2010s). For the wider study: A later analysis indicated that the 120 validation repertoires were generated on the platform also employed for the approximately 670 repertoires of the first cohort. The study aimed to test whether signatures of past pathogen exposure could be identified by cataloging public T cell receptors. The study combined high-throughput TCR immunosequencing, statistical association of individual TCRs with disease status, and machine learning to predict cytomegalovirus infection status. Besides the first cohort of roughly 640 subjects, a separate validation cohort made up of about 120 different subjects was used. Here is what the overall study found, with its caveats: The validation cohort had no HLA typing available for a later analysis, so co-occurrence within that cohort was assessed over all 120 or so repertoires. According to the authors, the approach could potentially be generalized to other disease states and immunological phenotypes. A later analysis found that TCRs clustered in the first cohort also tended to co-occur in the roughly 110 validation repertoires, with 90% to 95% of cluster scores above 0. While some public TCRs were present in many individuals, most TCR sequences turned up only very rarely across donors. The study gave a list of 150 to 200 TCR beta chains associated with cytomegalovirus. In vitro tests confirmed that a few of the cytomegalovirus-associated TCR beta chains recognize cytomegalovirus antigens. The classifier was reported to diagnose cytomegalovirus status with high specificity and sensitivity in both the original cohort and the validation cohort.

The library was made by the immunoSEQ multiplex PCR assay. In the original analysis: To diagnose cytomegalovirus status from the catalog of TCR beta chain sequences, a statistical classification framework was built. Sourced from immuneACCESS, this table was stored by TCRdb with only in-frame sequences that have V and J called. A share of the clones is absent; for the studies checked, an unresolved V gene accounts for under half, and the remainder has no known explanation. That table gives V, J and clone size, and the DNA gave D and trimming. The sample table lists under 200,000 clones, about nine tenths of them with a count of one. The ten top clones hold about 9.3% of the sample. Trimming at the junction amounts to 8 bases on V and 0 bases on J, and the germline ends lie 13 bases apart. The CDR3, from cysteine to phenylalanine, totals 15 residues. Only the CDR3 DNA is retained, 45 bases long and in frame from the first base. Reading the germline V gene gives CDR1 MNHEY and CDR2 SVGAGI.

Donors formed part of the validation cohort, which comprised approximately 130 subjects and was distinct from the first cohort of 690 or so subjects. The chain employs TRBV6-5 and TRBJ1-4; the D gene remains uncertain. Sequencing used PBMCs. This clonotype was obtained from a woman aged 18 to 35 in good health and CMV-seropositive. The base sequence is TGTGCCAGCGGGCGGGCTTATGCAACTAATGAAAAACTGTTTTTT. Its product reads: CASGRAYATNEKLFF.